A selection of T cell receptor beta chains follows, all from one sample in a study of spatial heterogeneity in lung cancer. TCRdb re-derived calls from the 5' RACE reads in MiXCR, one entry per CDR3 protein. The sample yields under 20,000 distinct CDR3 sequences, 7% to 8% seen once. The sequencing here drew on lung tumor tissue, taken at surgery. All receptors derive from a female donor with early-stage non-small cell lung cancer. Both conserved end residues are trimmed from each CDR3. A clone size is listed for some rows: how often the clone was seen (once, few, many), or a class if it is expanded.

v_gene	j_gene	abundance	CDR3aa
TRBV12-3/TRBV12-4	TRBJ1-5	few	ASSQRTGGGQPQH
TRBV28	TRBJ2-7	.	ASSRTVSYEQY
TRBV7-2	TRBJ2-3	many	ASSILTGYGTDTQY
TRBV5-1	TRBJ2-3	few	ASSLSGDFTDTQY
TRBV7-9	TRBJ2-1	many	ASSFGTSGGAWQF
TRBV7-2	TRBJ2-5	many	ASSLDPPAGRGVQETQY
TRBV12-3/TRBV12-4	TRBJ2-7	many	ASSKQGAGEQY
TRBV3-1	TRBJ2-1	many	ASSPGASGGARNEQF
TRBV20-1	TRBJ1-1	many	SARGTGDENTEAF
TRBV20-1	TRBJ1-5	many	SASKGFWNQPQH
TRBV5-4	TRBJ1-2	many	ASSPGGQIYGGYT
TRBV7-3	TRBJ2-1	many	ASSLTGRNEQF
TRBV7-2	TRBJ2-5	.	ASRVDSQETQY
TRBV6-5	TRBJ2-5	many	ASSYGSGGAEETQY
TRBV11-1	TRBJ2-1	many	ASSPRGSGGWNEQF
TRBV7-9	TRBJ2-1	many	ASSPWGGFSYNEQF
TRBV4-2	TRBJ2-3	.	ASSQDWDSTDTQY
TRBV28	TRBJ2-7	many	ASSPRQRGSYEQY
TRBV9	TRBJ2-1	.	ASSVAPGNEQF
TRBV28	TRBJ2-1	many	ASSFQAVDEQF
TRBV12-3/TRBV12-4	TRBJ2-1	.	ASSLRGTVNNEQF
TRBV29-1	TRBJ1-1	medium-sized	SAGGFDTEAF
TRBV11-2	TRBJ2-5	many	ASSLLGQGGKTQY
TRBV4-3	TRBJ1-4	many	ASSQDGRGVTNEKLF
TRBV5-8	TRBJ2-2	.	ASSLVRHGELF